A single count supports the clone carrying this TCR beta chain. This entry is derived from a study of blood T cell repertoires in COVID-19. Germline assignment: CDR1 MNHEY and CDR2 SVGAGI. Trimming took off 2 bases at V and 8 bases at J, with 15 bases between the two ends. This CDR3 comprises 15 residues. Cohorts were assigned according to the clinical history that participants reported. Using immunoSEQ multiplex PCR, the repertoire was profiled, and TCRdb retains in-frame clones only, with some absent. The sample has about 320,000 clones; over 70% are singletons. Sequenced sample: PBMCs or T cells enriched from blood (not recorded which). V and J are TRBV6-5 and TRBJ1-4; D is perhaps TRBD1 (5 bases). The sequence came from a man aged 30 to 39 who had recovered from COVID-19. DNA for the CDR3: TGTGCCAGCAGTTACGGGCAGGGAGGTGACGAAAAACTGTTTTTT. It codes for CASSYGQGGDEKLFF.